A single sample is the source of the 8 T cell receptor beta chains below, sequenced in a study of T cell repertoires in cytomegalovirus infection. A single record per CDR3 protein comes from TCRdb applying MiXCR to the reads. The sample holds about 400,000 distinct CDR3 sequences, 15% to 20% seen once. Sequenced: PBMCs. The source of these receptors is a human donor in good health (CMV status not recorded). Some clones in this sample may be carry-over from other donors' samples.

This clonotype came up a few times. The chain has TRBV20-1 and TRBJ1-1; D uncertain. Germline loops: CDR1 DFQATT, CDR2 SNEGSKA (reference sequence). This CDR3 has 14 residues. The V end lost 0 bases, the J end lost 1 base, and 9 bases lay between the germline ends. The CDR3 reads CSAREAGGNTEAFF. The DNA of the CDR3 is TGCAGTGCTAGAGAGGCAGGAGGGAACACTGAAGCTTTCTTT.

This clonotype was recorded many times. As DNA, the CDR3 is TGTGCCAGCAGCTTTCAAGGACTAGCGGGGGAAGAGACCCAGTACTTC. Its protein is CASSFQGLAGEETQYF. The V gene is TRBV7-2, the J gene TRBJ2-5; TRBD2 matches 13 bases. V was clipped by 3 bases and J by 3 bases; unmatched bases: 4. The CDR3 contains 16 residues. Germline-derived CDR1 and CDR2 are SGHTA and FQGNSA.

This clonotype has a count of ten or more. The chain is built from TRBV6-2 or TRBV6-3 and TRBJ2-5, with 11 bases fitting TRBD2. Germline lookup yields CDR1 MNHEY and CDR2 SVGEGT. V was pared by 2 bases and J by 7 bases, with 9 bases of the junction left unmatched. CDR3 length: 16 amino acids. The CDR3 loop reads CASSYVLAGGTGTQYF. DNA of the CDR3: TGTGCCAGCAGTTACGTCCTAGCGGGAGGCACGGGGACCCAGTACTTC.

The chain is built from TRBV18 and TRBJ2-5, with 7 bases identical to TRBD2. The CDR3 covers 16 residues. With 0 bases clipped from V and 2 bases from J, the junction kept 6 bases outside the gene matches. Germline assignment: CDR1 KGHSH and CDR2 LQKENI. CDR3: CASSPPSLAAQETQYF. The DNA of the CDR3 is TGTGCCAGCTCACCACCTAGTCTAGCGGCACAAGAGACCCAGTACTTC.

This clonotype was counted between two and nine times. The rearrangement uses TRBV7-9 and TRBJ2-7, with TRBD2 identical over 11 bases. V lost 5 bases and J lost 6; bases outside the gene matches: 6. Per the germline V gene, CDR1 is SEHNR and CDR2 is FQNEAQ (reference sequence). The CDR3 is made up of 14 amino acids. The DNA of the CDR3 is TGTGCCAGCAGCGCCACTAGCGGGAGAGTCGAGCAGTACTTC. It encodes CASSATSGRVEQYF.

The chain carries TRBV5-5 and TRBJ2-3; the D gene is possibly TRBD2 (6 bases). The V gene's germline CDR1 is SGHKS and CDR2 YYEKEE (reference sequence). The CDR3 contains 16 residues. Trimming stripped 0 bases from V and 0 bases from J, with 11 bases between. CDR3 sequence: CASSLVSAGSTDTQYF. Here the CDR3 DNA reads TGTGCCAGCAGCTTGGTATCGGCGGGGAGCACAGATACGCAGTATTTT.

The chain couples TRBV18 to TRBJ2-2; D uncertain. The CDR3 extends over 13 amino acids. Trimming stripped 1 base from V and 7 bases from J, with 7 bases between. Looked up from germline, CDR1 is KGHSH and CDR2 is LQKENI. The chain's CDR3 is CASSPQLNGELFF. CDR3 nucleotides: TGTGCCAGCTCACCACAGCTAAACGGGGAGCTGTTTTTT.

This clonotype was counted many times. The chain joins TRBV10-3 to TRBJ2-1; 7 bases are shared with TRBD2. The CDR3 contains 14 residues. Germline values: CDR1 ENHRY, CDR2 SYGVKD. Losses at the gene ends were 0 bases for V and 7 bases for J; bases not matched to a gene: 3. In DNA form, the CDR3 reads TGTGCCATCAGTGAGTCAGGAGCGGGGAATGAGCAGTTCTTC. Its protein product is CAISESGAGNEQFF.